Below are 27 T cell receptor beta chains sequenced from a single sample in a study of blood T cell repertoires in COVID-19. Using immunoSEQ multiplex PCR, the repertoire was profiled, and TCRdb retains in-frame clones only, with some absent. Among 150,000 or so clones listed, about 83% were seen once. The material sequenced was peripheral blood. The receptor source for this set is a woman aged 70-85 years with COVID-19, enrolled during active disease.

This chain links TRBV28 with TRBJ1-6; TRBD1 aligns across 11 bases. CDR3 length: 15 residues. V was clipped by 3 bases and J by 8 bases; unmatched bases: 3. Germline CDR1 and CDR2: MDHEN and SYDVKM. In DNA form, the CDR3 reads TGTGCCAGCAGTTTCGGACAGGGGGCTCATTCACCCCTCCACTTT. This encodes CASSFGQGAHSPLHF.

The chain joins TRBV29-1 to TRBJ2-6, with 8 nucleotides matching TRBD1. Germline V CDR1 and CDR2: SQVTM, ANQGSEA. The junction had 4 bases not matched to a gene; V was cut back by 6 bases and J by 0 bases. The CDR3 is made up of 15 amino acids. The CDR3 reads CSVGTGSSGANVLTF. The DNA for the CDR3 is TGCAGCGTCGGGACAGGCAGCTCTGGGGCCAACGTCCTGACTTTC.

The chain combines TRBV11-2 with TRBJ1-1; 10 nucleotides agree with TRBD1. Per germline, CDR1 SGHAT and CDR2 FQNNGV. The CDR3 loop spans 17 amino acids. V shed 4 bases and J 0 bases; nucleotides not matched to a gene: 8. CDR3 in amino acids: CASSSGQGVLMNTEAFF. As DNA, the CDR3 is TGTGCCAGCAGCTCAGGACAGGGGGTCTTAATGAACACTGAAGCTTTCTTT.

This chain uses TRBV10-3 with TRBJ1-1; possible D gene TRBD1, 5 bases. Germline CDR1 and CDR2: ENHRY and SYGVKD. The CDR3 is 11 residues long. V was trimmed by 7 bases and J by 8 bases, leaving 11 bases between them. CDR3 loop: CAIKGDSEAFF. CDR3 nucleotide sequence: TGTGCCATCAAAGGGGACTCCGAAGCTTTCTTT.

V is TRBV6-5 and J is TRBJ1-2, with a tentative D call TRBD1 (6 bases). Germline V gene data show CDR1 as MNHEY and CDR2 as SVGAGI. The CDR3 covers 13 residues. V shed 3 bases and J shed 7 bases, with 12 bases lying between them. The CDR3 nucleotides are TGTGCCAGCAGTTATGCGGACAGAAGTGGCTACACCTTC. Translating gives CASSYADRSGYTF.

The V and J genes are TRBV18 and TRBJ2-3; a possible D gene is TRBD2 (6 bases). The germline V gene has CDR1 KGHSH and CDR2 LQKENI. The CDR3 totals 16 residues. V was cut by 2 bases and J by 2 bases, with 14 bases left in between. The CDR3 region is CASSPTQRAFTDTQYF. The DNA for the CDR3 is TGTGCCAGCTCACCAACCCAGCGGGCTTTCACAGATACGCAGTATTTT.

V is TRBV5-6 and J is TRBJ1-6, with D unclear. The CDR3 runs to 13 residues. The V and J ends lost 2 bases and 6 bases respectively, with 6 bases between them. CDR1 SGHDT and CDR2 YYEEEE come from the germline V gene. The CDR3 spells CASSLTVNSPLHF. As DNA, the CDR3 is TGTGCCAGCAGCTTAACGGTTAATTCACCCCTCCACTTT.

The genes are TRBV11-2 and TRBJ1-2; 8 nucleotides match TRBD1. Germline V gene sequence: CDR1 SGHAT, CDR2 FQNNGV. CDR3 size: 17 residues. Germline trimming cut 1 base from V and 5 bases from J; bases unmatched to any gene: 12. CDR3 sequence: CASSLVRQAGGPYGYTF. CDR3 DNA: TGTGCCAGCAGCTTAGTTCGGCAGGCAGGGGGCCCGTATGGCTACACCTTC.

V usage is TRBV9 and J usage is TRBJ2-7; 9 bases agree with TRBD2. The J segment lost 2 bases and the V segment lost 4 bases, leaving 7 bases of the junction unmatched. Germline CDR1 SGDLS, CDR2 YYNGEE. This CDR3 has 15 amino acids. This CDR3 reads CASSPERGVPYEQYF. The CDR3 nucleotides are TGTGCCAGCAGCCCGGAGCGGGGGGTACCCTACGAGCAGTACTTC. Together with reference TRBV9 and TRBJ2-7, the CDR3 gives the full variable domain: DSGVTQTPKHLITATGQRVTLRCSPRSGDLSVYWYQQSLDQGLQFLIQYYNGEERAKGNILERFSAQQFPDLHSELNLSSLELGDSALYFCASSPERGVPYEQYFGPGTRLTVT.

Here the CDR3 reads CASSIPRALGQPQHF. The CDR3 DNA reads TGTGCCAGTAGTATACCCAGGGCGTTGGGTCAGCCCCAGCATTTT. The chain couples TRBV19 to TRBJ1-5; tentative D call: TRBD1 (5 bases). The CDR3 is 15 residues long. The germline V and J ends were trimmed by 2 bases and 6 bases, with 14 bases remaining between them. Germline values: CDR1 LNHDA, CDR2 SQIVND (reference sequence).

The rearrangement uses TRBV5-6 and TRBJ2-7; tentative D call: TRBD1 (5 bases). The V and J ends lost 3 bases and 4 bases respectively, with 14 bases between them. The CDR3 totals 14 residues. CDR1 and CDR2 from the germline V gene are SGHDT and YYEEEE. The CDR3 DNA sequence: TGTGCCAGCAGCTATGGCAGGGCTTATTACGAGCAGTACTTC. It encodes CASSYGRAYYEQYF.

V and J are TRBV19 and TRBJ2-5, with 15 bases lining up with TRBD2. With V trimmed by 4 bases and J by 5 bases, 8 bases remained unmatched. Germline V gene lookup returns CDR1 LNHDA and CDR2 SQIVND (reference sequence). CDR3 length: 17 residues. This chain's CDR3 is CASSTGLAGGLAETQYF. DNA of the CDR3: TGTGCCAGTAGTACAGGACTAGCGGGGGGGCTCGCGGAGACCCAGTACTTC.

As concerns this clone: Other DNA sequences in the sample encode the same CDR3. The DNA for the CDR3 is TGTGCCAGCAGTCGTGCGGACAGAGCTAACTATGGCTACACCTTC. As protein: CASSRADRANYGYTF. The rearrangement links TRBV27 to TRBJ1-2, with a possible D match to TRBD1 (6 bases). The CDR3 extends over 15 amino acids. The ends were cut back, 5 bases at V and 0 bases at J, with 13 bases in the middle. Per germline, CDR1 MNHEY and CDR2 SMNVEV (reference sequence).

The V gene is TRBV2, the J gene TRBJ1-4; perhaps TRBD1 as D (6 bases). The CDR3 sequence is 13 residues long. Germline CDR1 reads SNHLY; CDR2 reads FYNNEI. V lost 6 bases and J lost 5, with 10 bases in between. The CDR3 region has the DNA TGTGCCAGCAGCGGACAGACGAATGAAAAACTGTTTTTT. It encodes CASSGQTNEKLFF.

The V call is TRBV5-1, the J call TRBJ2-5; 12 bases fit TRBD2. Losses at the gene ends were 0 bases for V and 2 bases for J; bases not matched to a gene: 14. The CDR3 consists of 20 residues. Germline loops: CDR1 SGHRS, CDR2 YFSETQ. The CDR3 DNA follows: TGCGCCAGCAGCTTGGTTGCTAGCGGGGGGGCTGGCCTTTTTCAAGAGACCCAGTACTTC. Its translation: CASSLVASGGAGLFQETQYF. The full variable domain, rest sourced from reference TRBV5-1 and TRBJ2-5, is KAGVTQTPRYLIKTRGQQVTLSCSPISGHRSVSWYQQTPGQGLQFLFEYFSETQRNKGNFPGRFSGRQFSNSRSEMNVSTLELGDSALYLCASSLVASGGAGLFQETQYFGPGTRLLVL.

The chain carries TRBV4-1 and TRBJ1-1; 10 positions agree with TRBD1. The length of the CDR3 is 18 residues. V trimming: 4 bases; J trimming: 8 bases; junction bases outside the gene matches: 19. Germline CDR1 and CDR2: MGHRA and YSYEKL. Written as DNA, the CDR3 is TGCGCCAGCAGCCGGGAGGACAGGGGGATTGGTCCGGGTGTGGAAGCTTTCTTT. It is translated as CASSREDRGIGPGVEAFF.

The gene calls are TRBV7-9 and TRBJ2-1, with 8 bases that match TRBD1. The CDR3 is made up of 17 amino acids. Germline-derived CDR1 and CDR2 are SEHNR and FQNEAQ (reference sequence). Losses at the gene ends were 5 bases for V and 8 bases for J; bases not matched to a gene: 17. This chain's CDR3 is CASSLPSRGAGGDEQFF. The CDR3 coding sequence is TGTGCCAGCAGCCTACCTTCCAGGGGAGCAGGGGGCGATGAGCAGTTCTTC.

The chain recombines TRBV3-1 (or the pseudogene TRBV3-2) with TRBJ1-5, with unresolved D. This CDR3 contains 13 residues. Trimming shortened V by 2 bases and J by 3 bases, and 5 bases separated the two germline ends. Germline assignment: CDR1 LGHDT and CDR2 YNNKEL (reference sequence). The DNA of the CDR3 is TGTGCCAGCAGCCAATTTAACAATCAGCCCCAGCATTTT. Translation gives CASSQFNNQPQHF.

This chain connects TRBV19 to TRBJ1-3; 12 bases match TRBD1. Per the germline V gene, CDR1 is LNHDA and CDR2 is SQIVND (reference sequence). CDR3 length equals 17 residues. Germline trimming cut 7 bases from V and 1 base from J; bases unmatched to any gene: 8. CDR3 amino acids: CASILPGQGASGNTIYF. In nucleotides, the CDR3 is TGTGCCAGTATTCTTCCGGGACAGGGGGCTTCTGGAAACACCATATATTTT.

The CDR3 nucleotides read TGTGCCAGCAGCTTAGGAGGACAGGGGGCCACTGAAGCTTTCTTT. This gives the protein CASSLGGQGATEAFF. V gene TRBV7-9 combines with J gene TRBJ1-1, with 11 bases aligning to TRBD1. Germline loops: CDR1 SEHNR, CDR2 FQNEAQ (reference sequence). The CDR3 contains 15 residues. Unmatched junction bases numbered 2, after V lost 1 base and J lost 4 bases.

The chain joins TRBV18 to TRBJ1-1, with a weak D call TRBD1 (6 bases). The V end lost 3 bases, the J end lost 1 base, and 12 bases lay between the germline ends. This CDR3 spans 15 amino acids. CDR1 KGHSH and CDR2 LQKENI come from the germline V gene. For the CDR3, the DNA is TGTGCCAGCTCACCGAGGGGGAGTGAGAACACTGAAGCTTTCTTT. Its protein product is CASSPRGSENTEAFF.

The genes are TRBV7-9 and TRBJ2-5; 13 bases fit TRBD2. CDR1 is SEHNR, CDR2 FQNEAQ, per germline (reference sequence). V lost 1 base and J lost 0; bases outside the gene matches: 2. The CDR3 is 17 residues long. The CDR3 DNA sequence: TGTGCCAGCAGCTTAGGGACTAGCGGGGGTTACCAAGAGACCCAGTACTTC. Its translation is CASSLGTSGGYQETQYF.

This sequence joins TRBV5-8 and TRBJ1-6; 11 bases agree with TRBD1. The J segment lost 3 bases and the V segment lost 5 bases, leaving 7 bases of the junction unmatched. The CDR3 sequence is 17 residues long. From germline, CDR1 is SGHTS and CDR2 YDEGEE. CDR3 sequence: CASRPRDRGYYNSPLHF. The CDR3, as DNA: TGTGCCAGCAGACCCCGGGACAGGGGGTACTATAATTCACCCCTCCACTTT.

J is TRBJ2-7 and V is TRBV6-6; 11 nucleotides match TRBD1. Trimming took 6 bases from V and 3 from J; bases not matched to a gene: 4. This CDR3 is 14 amino acids long. The V gene's germline CDR1 is MNHNY and CDR2 SVGAGI (reference sequence). The CDR3 DNA is TGTGCCAGCAGCCTGGGACAGGGGGTCTACGAGCAGTACTTC. It encodes CASSLGQGVYEQYF.

The genes are TRBV10-3 and TRBJ1-2; TRBD1 aligns across 7 bases. V lost 6 bases and J lost 8; bases outside the gene matches: 18. Per germline, CDR1 ENHRY and CDR2 SYGVKD. The length of the CDR3 is 16 residues. The CDR3 DNA reads TGTGCCATCAGCCAGGGGGTTGTGGGCAACTTCCGGGGCTACACCTTC. This gives the protein CAISQGVVGNFRGYTF.

This rearrangement joins TRBV6-5 to TRBJ1-2; TRBD1 aligns across 8 bases. The CDR3 is 12 residues long. The germline V gene has CDR1 MNHEY and CDR2 SVGAGI. V dropped 6 bases and J dropped 7; count of bases not matched to a gene: 4. The CDR3 loop reads CASRGQVGGYTF. DNA for the CDR3: TGTGCCAGCAGGGGACAGGTCGGTGGCTACACCTTC.

The chain carries TRBV28 and TRBJ1-3; D is unresolved. CDR1 is MDHEN, CDR2 SYDVKM, per germline. The V end lost 5 bases, the J end lost 4 bases, and 21 bases lay between the germline ends. This CDR3 has 17 residues. The CDR3 here is CASSKTSGSPGGNTIYF. In nucleotides, the CDR3 is TGTGCCAGCAGTAAAACCTCCGGGTCCCCGGGAGGAAACACCATATATTTT. Filled out from reference TRBV28 and TRBJ1-3, the complete variable domain reads DVKVTQSSRYLVKRTGEKVFLECVQDMDHENMFWYRQDPGLGLRLIYFSYDVKMKEKGDIPEGYSVSREKKERFSLILESASTNQTSMYLCASSKTSGSPGGNTIYFGEGSWLTVV.